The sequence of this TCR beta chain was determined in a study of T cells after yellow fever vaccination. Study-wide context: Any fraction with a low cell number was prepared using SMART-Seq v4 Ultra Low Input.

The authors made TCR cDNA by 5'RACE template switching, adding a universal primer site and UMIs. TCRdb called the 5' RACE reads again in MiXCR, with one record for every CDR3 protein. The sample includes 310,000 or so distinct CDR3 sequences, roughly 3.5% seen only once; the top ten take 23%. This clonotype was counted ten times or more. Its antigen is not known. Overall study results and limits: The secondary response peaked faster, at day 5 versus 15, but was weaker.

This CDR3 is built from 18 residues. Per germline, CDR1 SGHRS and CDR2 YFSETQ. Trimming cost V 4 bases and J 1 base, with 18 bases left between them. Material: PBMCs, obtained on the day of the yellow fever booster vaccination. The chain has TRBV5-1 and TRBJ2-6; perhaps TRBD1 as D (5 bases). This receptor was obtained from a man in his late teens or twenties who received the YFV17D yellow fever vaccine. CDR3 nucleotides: TGCGCCAGCAGCCGCACGACAGATCTTTTTTCTGGGGCCAACGTCCTGACTTTC. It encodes CASSRTTDLFSGANVLTF.